The TCR beta chain described here comes from a study of T cells in narcolepsy. Study context: Donors had narcolepsy type 1 or type 2, or were healthy controls.

Study-wide points: Healthy controls reportedly lacked the autoreactive clonotypes serially found in patients' blood. Some memory CD4+ repertoires had no autoreactive clone sequences.

V lost 2 bases to trimming and J lost 5 bases, with 3 bases between them. CDR3 length: 11 residues. The V gene's germline CDR1 is SGHTA and CDR2 FQGNSA. Worth noting for this clone: Its target is not known.

Sequenced by immunoSEQ multiplex PCR; TCRdb stores in-frame clones only, minus some. The table has more than 20,000 clones, roughly 77% seen once. V gene TRBV7-2 combines with J gene TRBJ1-1; D uncertain. This clonotype originated in a human donor in good health. Sample: memory (CD45RA-) CD4+ T cells from blood. CDR3 protein: CASSLKTEAFF. As DNA, the CDR3 is TGTGCCAGCAGCTTAAAAACTGAAGCTTTCTTT.